This T cell receptor (beta chain) was identified during a study of shared clonotypes between healthy human individuals. Deep-level assay runs were performed. TCRdb keeps only in-frame clones here, not all; method: immunoSEQ multiplex PCR. This table has around 1,000,000 clones, 70% to 80% appearing once. This clone has only one observation. The germline V and J ends were trimmed by 6 bases and 6 bases, with 12 bases remaining between them. The CDR3 is 12 amino acids. Germline V gene lookup returns CDR1 MDHEN and CDR2 SYDVKM. V is TRBV28 and J is TRBJ2-7; a possible D gene is TRBD2 (5 bases). The clonotype originates from a man between 18 and 29 years old in good health. Some clones in this sample may be carry-over from other donors' samples. The sequencing input was memory CD4+ T cells from PBMCs. Documented subset: CD45RA-negative fraction. The CDR3 loop reads CASRPTTSEQYF. The DNA for the CDR3 is TGTGCCAGCAGGCCAACTACTAGCGAGCAGTACTTC. The full variable domain, with the rest looked up from reference TRBV28 and TRBJ2-7, is DVKVTQSSRYLVKRTGEKVFLECVQDMDHENMFWYRQDPGLGLRLIYFSYDVKMKEKGDIPEGYSVSREKKERFSLILESASTNQTSMYLCASRPTTSEQYFGPGTRLTVT.